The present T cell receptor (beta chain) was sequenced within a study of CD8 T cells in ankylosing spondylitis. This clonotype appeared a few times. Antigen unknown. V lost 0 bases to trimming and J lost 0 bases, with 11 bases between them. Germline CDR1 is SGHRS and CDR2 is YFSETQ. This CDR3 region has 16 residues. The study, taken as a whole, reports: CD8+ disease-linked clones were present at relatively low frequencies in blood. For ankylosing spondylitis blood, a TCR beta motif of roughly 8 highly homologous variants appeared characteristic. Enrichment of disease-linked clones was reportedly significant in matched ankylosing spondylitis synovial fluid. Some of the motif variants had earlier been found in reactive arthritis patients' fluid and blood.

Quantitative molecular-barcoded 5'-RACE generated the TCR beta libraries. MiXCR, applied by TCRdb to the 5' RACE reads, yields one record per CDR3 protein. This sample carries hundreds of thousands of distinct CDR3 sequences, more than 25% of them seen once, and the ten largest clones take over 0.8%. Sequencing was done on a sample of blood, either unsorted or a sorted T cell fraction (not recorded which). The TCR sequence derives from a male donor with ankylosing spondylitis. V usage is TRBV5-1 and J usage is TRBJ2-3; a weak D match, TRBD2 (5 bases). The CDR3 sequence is CASSLEGRTSTDTQYF. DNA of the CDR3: TGCGCCAGCAGCTTGGAGGGTAGGACTAGCACAGATACGCAGTATTTT.